This T cell receptor (beta chain) was documented in a study of beta chain features in type 1 diabetes (dated by TCRdb to between 2017 and 2018). A note on the overall study: No differences in mean age, gender distribution, total cell number or subset yield were found between patients and healthy donors. A total of 107,917,701 sorted cells were examined across all samples, and the number of cells per subset was strongly correlated with RNA yield. In the study, recently diagnosed type 1 diabetes patients and matched healthy donors were compared on the TCRB repertoires of their sorted circulating CD4+ T cell subsets. Naive and central memory subsets were obtained from all 30 or so donors, but regulatory and stem cell-like memory subsets were isolated from only 8 patients and about eight healthy donors. What the research found in general, with its limitations: Because cDNA was sequenced instead of genomic DNA, highly expressing activated cells could be over-represented, though the groups showed no difference in activation or CD3 levels. Shorter templates might be favored by PCR, yet because patient and control samples were amplified and corrected together, any such skew would affect both groups equally. Fewer insertions and more nucleotide deletions at VDJ recombination sites were observed in patients with type 1 diabetes, implying thymic rearrangement abnormalities. Because the HLA sub-analyses included only small numbers of individuals, any influence of HLA type on TCRB rearrangement was left unresolved. Type 1 diabetes patients showed a moderate but significant shortening of TCRB CDR3 length in all four CD4+ subsets. Naive, central memory and regulatory TCRB repertoires appeared to be more alike among patients than among healthy donors.

Each donor gave one peripheral blood draw, averaging approximately 120 mL, which was collected into heparinised tubes. Naive, central memory, regulatory and stem cell-like memory CD4+ T cells were sorted on a BD FACSAria II using a panel including CD45RO, CCR7, CD25, CD127, CD95 and CD27. Every sorted population had a purity above 95%. Right away, PBMCs were isolated by Lymphoprep density gradient centrifugation and were stained directly, with no culture step. So that batch effects would be minimized, each experiment stained and sorted samples in pairs, pairing one healthy donor with one patient. Details on this clone: Its recognized antigen is unknown. There are no base qualities to consult, and no much larger clone falls within one base.

CDR1 MNHEY and CDR2 SMNVEV are derived from the germline V gene (reference sequence). The CDR3 measures 15 amino acids from cysteine to phenylalanine. The entry retains the CDR3 DNA only, 45 bases that are in frame from base 1. Trimming at the junction amounts to 4 bases on V and 5 bases on J, and the germline ends lie 17 bases apart. All of the isolated RNA was reverse transcribed with the High Capacity cDNA Reverse Transcription Kit, so expressed TCRB transcripts were sequenced. Naive, central memory and regulatory T cell samples underwent deep immunoSEQ sequencing, averaging about 3.5 million total reads per sample. After sorted cells were lysed in RLT buffer, RNA was extracted with DNase-treated RNeasy Micro or Mini kits, with the choice depending on cell number. Each cell subset was processed separately to prevent cross-contamination, with patient and healthy donor samples processed together. TCRB sequences were amplified from cDNA with the immunoSEQ multiplex PCR, producing 87-bp fragments spanning the CDR3 region. Amplicons were sequenced on the Illumina HiSeq platform. As for how the authors treated the data: Synthetic template baselines were used to correct PCR bias computationally, reads within Hamming distance 2 were collapsed together, and singletons that could not be merged were discarded. By aligning reads against IMGT, V, D and J genes, CDR3 length, and insertions or deletions at six rearrangement sites were assigned. Within each subset, clonotype counts were normalized to sorted cell number, and only after that were true diversity and Gini coefficients computed with the tcR R package. The overlap coefficient, calculated on TCRB nucleotide sequences, was used to measure repertoire sharing. As a proxy for the pre-selection repertoire, out-of-frame TCRB sequences from naive cells were analyzed. The source is immuneACCESS, and TCRdb retained only in-frame sequences with V and J called. Part of the clones is not carried over; for the studies checked, unresolved V genes explain less than half of this, and the remainder is unexplained. V, J and clone size derive from that table, while D and trimming were established from the DNA sequence. This sample holds a few hundred thousand clones; approximately 12% were observed only once. Around 0.01% of the sample is in the top ten clones.

The sequence derives from a woman younger than 35 with type 1 diabetes. Sequenced sample: naive CD4+ T cells from blood. This specimen's cell subset or site label, per the study, means: true naive CD4+ T cells. Recombination linked TRBV27 to TRBJ2-5; too little of a D gene remains to name it. The CDR3 reads CASSSVRNPGETQYF. The nucleotide sequence reads as follows: TGTGCCAGCAGTTCCGTGAGGAACCCTGGTGAGACCCAGTACTTC.